The next 9 T cell receptor beta chains were all read from a single sample in a study of long-term antiretroviral therapy in people with HIV. An immunoSEQ assay, version v3.0, was performed at survey level. Sequencing was performed with immunoSEQ multiplex PCR; in TCRdb, only in-frame clones are kept and a portion is missing. Here the sample spans tens of thousands of clones, approximately 83% being singletons. This sample comprised unsorted PBMCs, obtained 0.8 years before starting antiretroviral therapy. The receptors stem from a man younger than 35 with HIV.

The V and J genes are TRBV7-9 and TRBJ2-7; 7 bases are a match to TRBD1. The CDR3 is 13 residues long. Germline lookup yields CDR1 SEHNR and CDR2 FQNEAQ (reference sequence). V gave up 3 bases and J gave up 6 bases; unmatched junction bases: 5. The CDR3 spells CASSFTDRAEQYF. Here the CDR3 DNA reads TGTGCCAGCAGCTTCACTGACAGGGCCGAGCAGTACTTC.

V usage is TRBV2 and J usage is TRBJ1-5, with no clear D. CDR1 and CDR2 from the germline V gene are SNHLY and FYNNEI. The V end was cut by 6 bases, the J end by 2 bases, with 11 bases between. The CDR3 is 14 amino acids. CDR3: CASRYEYRNQPQHF. As DNA, the CDR3 is TGTGCCAGCAGATATGAGTACCGCAATCAGCCCCAGCATTTT.

V is TRBV9 and J is TRBJ1-4; 8 positions agree with TRBD1. The V segment lost 2 bases and the J segment 7 bases; nucleotides outside the gene matches: 7. Germline V gives CDR1 SGDLS, CDR2 YYNGEE. This CDR3 has 15 residues. CDR3 region: CASSVGQGHSEKLFF. For the CDR3, the DNA is TGTGCCAGCAGCGTCGGACAGGGACATAGTGAAAAACTGTTTTTT.

CDR3 sequence: CASMEGLGGYTF. The CDR3 DNA sequence: TGTGCCAGCATGGAAGGGCTGGGTGGCTACACCTTC. The chain has TRBV7-9 and TRBJ1-2; no firm D call. Germline assignment: CDR1 SEHNR and CDR2 FQNEAQ (reference sequence). Trimming removed 7 bases from V and 7 bases from J, with 13 bases in between. The CDR3 totals 12 residues.

The CDR3 coding sequence is TGTGCCAGCAGTCCATCCACAGGGATTGGAGGCGAGCAGTACTTC. This gives the protein CASSPSTGIGGEQYF. The V call is TRBV6-6, the J call TRBJ2-7; the D gene is possibly TRBD1 (6 bases). The V end lost 5 bases, the J end lost 6 bases, and 20 bases lay between the germline ends. The germline CDR1 and CDR2 sequences are MNHNY and SVGAGI (reference sequence). This CDR3 comprises 15 residues.

This chain links TRBV11-3 with TRBJ2-2; 10 nucleotides align to TRBD2. V was pared by 3 bases and J by 5 bases, with 3 bases of the junction left unmatched. This CDR3 is built from 15 residues. CDR1 and CDR2 (germline): SGHNT, YENEEA. In DNA, the CDR3 is TGTGCCAGCAGCTTTGAGCGGGGGGGGACCGGGGAGCTGTTTTTT. This gives the protein CASSFERGGTGELFF. Complete variable domain (other parts from reference TRBV11-3 and TRBJ2-2): EAGVVQSPRYKIIEKKQPVAFWCNPISGHNTLYWYLQNLGQGPELLIRYENEEAVDDSQLPKDRFSAERLKGVDSTLKIQPAELGDSAVYLCASSFERGGTGELFFGEGSRLTVL.

This clone was recorded only once. The chain is built from TRBV9 and TRBJ2-5; D tentatively reads TRBD1 or TRBD2 (5 bases each). The germline gives CDR1 SGDLS, CDR2 YYNGEE. The length of the CDR3 is 16 residues. Trimming left V 3 bases short and J 3 bases short, with 18 bases between. This CDR3 reads CASSATDGRGEETQYF. CDR3 DNA sequence: TGTGCCAGCAGCGCCACGGACGGCCGAGGGGAAGAGACCCAGTACTTC.

The chain is built from TRBV2 and TRBJ2-5, with TRBD2 matching 9 bases. V gave up 5 bases and J gave up 5 bases; unmatched junction bases: 9. This CDR3 comprises 15 residues. Germline V lookup: CDR1 SNHLY, CDR2 FYNNEI. The CDR3 DNA is TGTGCCAGCAGTCACGGAGCGGGAGGTGGGGAGACCCAGTACTTC. Protein sequence: CASSHGAGGGETQYF.

The chain recombines TRBV5-5 with TRBJ1-2; D gene uncertain. The V end lost 0 bases, the J end lost 5 bases, and 14 bases lay between the germline ends. The CDR3 runs 15 residues. Germline values: CDR1 SGHKS, CDR2 YYEKEE (reference sequence). The CDR3 sequence is CASSLDLGRDYGYTF. CDR3 nucleotides: TGTGCCAGCAGCTTGGATCTTGGGCGGGATTATGGCTACACCTTC.